This entry is about one T cell receptor beta chain. What it binds is unknown. The data belong to a study of blood T cells in healthy people across ages. Study-level results: Possibly, changes in expanded clonotypes were confounded because donor CMV status was unknown.

This CDR3 has 13 residues. Germline-derived CDR1 and CDR2 are SQVTM and ANQGSEA. Then a second PCR, running about 7 to 11 cycles, was carried out with a sample-barcoded 5' primer and a J-beta primer mix. TCRdb analysed the 5' RACE reads with MiXCR anew, one entry per CDR3 protein. The top ten clones hold approximately 3.7% of a sample with 800,000 or so distinct CDR3 sequences, roughly 25% of them seen once. These same data were also listed under a study on T cells of mothers and their children.

The source material was blood. The chain joins TRBV29-1 to TRBJ2-5, with 7 positions matching TRBD1. The DNA end is a closer match to TRBJ2-7, so the J assignment may be wrong. The TCR sequence derives from a boy younger than 18 in good health. Here the CDR3 reads CSVKGTVSYEQYF. For the CDR3, the DNA is TGCAGCGTGAAGGGGACAGTCTCCTACGAGCAGTACTTC.